This passage covers 31 T cell receptor beta chains from one sample sequenced in a study of CD8 T cells in Susac syndrome. Random hexamers were used to reverse transcribe an amount of about 0.45 to 1 ug RNA. TCRdb re-called the immunoSEQ multiplex PCR reads through MiXCR, storing one row per CDR3 protein. The repertoire holds about 130,000 distinct CDR3 sequences, with just under 95% as singletons. The sequenced material came from CD8+ T cells from PBMCs. Source of these receptors: a human donor with Susac syndrome.

The rearrangement uses TRBV9 and TRBJ1-1; 7 positions agree with TRBD1. Germline loops: CDR1 SGDLS, CDR2 YYNGEE. There are 13 residues in the CDR3. Germline trimming cut 3 bases from V and 1 base from J; bases unmatched to any gene: 0. The CDR3: CASSGQGNTEAFF. CDR3 nucleotides: TGTGCCAGCAGCGGACAGGGGAACACTGAAGCTTTCTTT.

V and J are TRBV10-3 and TRBJ2-7; D is undetermined. With 2 bases removed from V and 3 bases from J, the gap between germline ends came to 8 bases. The V gene's germline CDR1 is ENHRY and CDR2 SYGVKD. This CDR3 comprises 13 residues. The CDR3 loop reads CAISEGSGYEQYF. The CDR3 nucleotides read TGTGCCATCAGTGAGGGGTCGGGCTACGAGCAGTACTTC.

The chain uses TRBV5-1 and TRBJ2-5; TRBD2 agrees at 8 bases. The junction had 12 bases not matched to a gene; V was cut back by 6 bases and J by 5 bases. The germline V gene encodes CDR1 SGHRS and CDR2 YFSETQ. This CDR3 contains 15 residues. The CDR3 coding sequence is TGCGCCAGCACCTGGGAGCGGGGGACATTGGAGACCCAGTACTTC. This gives the protein CASTWERGTLETQYF.

The CDR3 region is CASSIFGTYSNQPQHF. In DNA form, the CDR3 reads TGTGCCAGTAGTATCTTCGGTACCTATAGCAATCAGCCCCAGCATTTT. The chain has TRBV19 and TRBJ1-5; D call uncertain. CDR3 length: 16 amino acids. Trimming removed 3 bases from V and 0 bases from J, with 12 bases in between. Per germline, CDR1 LNHDA and CDR2 SQIVND (reference sequence). The full variable domain, in which reference TRBV19 and TRBJ1-5 provide the parts outside the CDR3, is DGGITQSPKYLFRKEGQNVTLSCEQNLNHDAMYWYRQDPGQGLRLIYYSQIVNDFQKGDIAEGYSVSREKKESFPLTVTSAQKNPTAFYLCASSIFGTYSNQPQHFGDGTRLSIL.

This clonotype was seen a few times. J is TRBJ1-6 and V is TRBV7-9; 11 positions agree with TRBD1. Germline-derived CDR1 and CDR2 are SEHNR and FQNEAQ (reference sequence). This CDR3 has 14 amino acids. V gave up 5 bases and J gave up 10 bases; unmatched junction bases: 4. CDR3 sequence: CASSARDRGSPLHF. The CDR3 bases are TGTGCCAGCAGCGCCCGGGACAGGGGGTCACCCCTCCACTTT.

The genes are TRBV20-1 and TRBJ2-1; 7 positions agree with TRBD2. This CDR3 region has 15 residues. Trimming took 0 bases from V and 6 from J; bases not matched to a gene: 8. CDR1 is DFQATT and CDR2 is SNEGSKA in the germline V gene (reference sequence). The CDR3 protein is CSARDLEGGINEQFF. The DNA for the CDR3 is TGCAGTGCTAGAGATCTCGAGGGAGGGATCAATGAGCAGTTCTTC.

This clonotype came up once. The chain uses TRBV29-1 and TRBJ1-4, with D unclear. Trimming left V 7 bases short and J 8 bases short, with 20 bases between. Germline CDR1 and CDR2: SQVTM and ANQGSEA. This CDR3 is built from 14 residues. The CDR3 DNA reads TGCAGCGCTCGGGCGGGCCGGATAAGCGAAAAACTGTTTTTT. Amino acid sequence: CSARAGRISEKLFF.

The rearrangement uses TRBV5-6 and TRBJ1-1; D is undetermined. This CDR3 spans 13 amino acids. V lost 3 bases, J lost 11 bases, and 17 bases lay in between. Germline CDR1 SGHDT, CDR2 YYEEEE. The CDR3 DNA follows: TGTGCCAGCAGCTCCCTACGAGGCGGAAGGGCTTTCTTT. Amino acids: CASSSLRGGRAFF.

The rearrangement joins TRBV30 to TRBJ2-3; no definite D call. This CDR3 contains 11 residues. Between the trimmed V and J ends, which lost 1 base and 5 bases, there was a span of 4 bases. CDR1 is GTSNPN, CDR2 SVGIG, per germline (reference sequence). DNA for the CDR3: TGTGCCTGGAGTGAGGTAGATACGCAGTATTTT. Amino acid sequence: CAWSEVDTQYF.

The chain carries TRBV28 and TRBJ2-2; maybe TRBD2 (6 bases). V lost 5 bases, J lost 1 base, and 8 bases lay in between. CDR1 MDHEN and CDR2 SYDVKM come from the germline V gene. This CDR3 is built from 14 residues. The CDR3 here is CASSDGGNTGELFF. In DNA, the CDR3 is TGTGCCAGCAGTGACGGGGGGAACACCGGGGAGCTGTTTTTT.

The sample holds a few counts of this clonotype. The gene calls are TRBV25-1 and TRBJ2-7, with TRBD1 identical over 10 bases. The CDR3 is made up of 15 amino acids. Germline assignment: CDR1 MGHDK and CDR2 SYGVNS. With 1 base clipped from V and 3 bases from J, the junction kept 3 bases outside the gene matches. This CDR3 reads CASSESGTGDYEQYF. As DNA, the CDR3 is TGTGCCAGCAGTGAATCCGGGACAGGGGACTACGAGCAGTACTTC.

This chain links TRBV19 with TRBJ1-1; the D is unclear. Looked up from germline, CDR1 is LNHDA and CDR2 is SQIVND (reference sequence). This CDR3 region has 10 residues. Trimming took off 5 bases at V and 7 bases at J, with 5 bases between the two ends. The CDR3 DNA reads as TGTGCCAGTAGTTTCGGTGAAGCTTTCTTT. Its translation is CASSFGEAFF.

The chain couples TRBV12-3 or TRBV12-4 to TRBJ2-1, with TRBD2 matching 8 bases. The V and J ends lost 9 bases and 6 bases, in that order; junction bases with no gene match: 10. The CDR3 contains 14 residues. CDR3 nucleotide sequence: TGTGCCAGTCACACCGGGACTAGGCTCAATGAGCAGTTCTTC. This translates into CASHTGTRLNEQFF.

The genes are TRBV7-6 and TRBJ2-7, with TRBD2 matching over 7 bases. CDR1 is SGHVS and CDR2 is FNYEAQ in the germline V gene. V lost 4 bases, J lost 2 bases, and 8 bases stayed unmatched. The CDR3 consists of 15 residues. CDR3 DNA: TGTGCCAGCAGCTCGGTGCTAGCGGCCCCCTACGAGCAGTACTTC. Protein: CASSSVLAAPYEQYF.

The chain links TRBV28 to TRBJ2-1; weak D call: TRBD1 (5 bases). CDR1 and CDR2 (germline): MDHEN, SYDVKM. V shed 2 bases and J shed 5 bases, with 13 bases lying between them. The CDR3 loop spans 15 amino acids. CDR3: CASSLRVVGDNEQFF. For the CDR3, the DNA is TGTGCCAGCAGTTTAAGGGTTGTAGGGGACAATGAGCAGTTCTTC. Using reference TRBV28 and TRBJ2-1 for the parts outside the CDR3, the full variable domain is DVKVTQSSRYLVKRTGEKVFLECVQDMDHENMFWYRQDPGLGLRLIYFSYDVKMKEKGDIPEGYSVSREKKERFSLILESASTNQTSMYLCASSLRVVGDNEQFFGPGTRLTVL.

The chain couples TRBV27 to TRBJ2-5; 10 nucleotides align to TRBD1. This CDR3 is 19 amino acids long. Losses at the gene ends were 4 bases for V and 4 bases for J; bases not matched to a gene: 18. The V gene's germline CDR1 is MNHEY and CDR2 SMNVEV (reference sequence). Written as DNA, the CDR3 is TGTGCCAGCAGTTCAACAACCGGGACAGGGGAAGGGATGTTAGAGACCCAGTACTTC. Amino acids: CASSSTTGTGEGMLETQYF.

The chain joins TRBV30 to TRBJ2-7; 7 bases are shared with TRBD2. Germline V lookup: CDR1 GTSNPN, CDR2 SVGIG (reference sequence). V shed 0 bases, J shed 3 bases, and the junction held 5 bases outside the gene matches. This CDR3 spans 14 amino acids. The CDR3 region is CAWSVASGFYEQYF. Written as DNA, the CDR3 is TGTGCCTGGAGTGTAGCTAGCGGCTTCTACGAGCAGTACTTC.

The chain links TRBV12-3 or TRBV12-4 to TRBJ2-3; no clear D gene. This CDR3 has 15 amino acids. Trimming took 7 bases from V and 5 from J, leaving 19 bases between them. The chain's CDR3 is CASTLGEHPGDTQYF. CDR3 bases: TGTGCCAGCACCTTGGGCGAACACCCAGGAGATACGCAGTATTTT.

V and J are TRBV6-5 and TRBJ1-1; maybe TRBD1 (6 bases). The V and J ends lost 4 bases and 3 bases respectively, with 24 bases between them. Germline V lookup: CDR1 MNHEY, CDR2 SVGAGI. The CDR3 length is 18 residues. DNA for the CDR3: TGTGCCAGCAGTTGGTCTTCCGATACAGGGATTGGGGACACTGAAGCTTTCTTT. Protein sequence: CASSWSSDTGIGDTEAFF.

The chain uses TRBV5-1 and TRBJ1-2, with 8 bases identical to TRBD1. The CDR3 covers 14 residues. Per germline, CDR1 SGHRS and CDR2 YFSETQ. With 4 bases clipped from V and 5 bases from J, the junction kept 7 bases outside the gene matches. The CDR3 spells CASSGTGFHYGYTF. CDR3 DNA sequence: TGCGCCAGCAGCGGGACAGGTTTCCATTATGGCTACACCTTC.

This clonotype was seen only once. The chain couples TRBV19 to TRBJ1-1; 7 bases fit TRBD1. V shed 4 bases and J 2 bases; nucleotides not matched to a gene: 4. The germline CDR1 and CDR2 sequences are LNHDA and SQIVND (reference sequence). CDR3 length: 14 amino acids. The CDR3: CASSRRDSNTEAFF. CDR3 in DNA: TGTGCCAGTAGTAGACGGGACAGTAACACTGAAGCTTTCTTT.

The V call is TRBV10-3, the J call TRBJ2-1, with TRBD2 identical over 9 bases. V was clipped by 8 bases and J by 1 base; unmatched bases: 9. Germline CDR1 reads ENHRY; CDR2 reads SYGVKD. The CDR3 extends over 16 amino acids. For the CDR3, the DNA is TGTGCCATCGGATCCGGGACTAGCAGGTCCTACAATGAGCAGTTCTTC. Amino acid sequence: CAIGSGTSRSYNEQFF.

Here the CDR3 reads CASTGTSGSYNEQFF. The CDR3 DNA follows: TGTGCCAGCACTGGGACTAGCGGGAGTTACAATGAGCAGTTCTTC. The V gene is TRBV6-5, the J gene TRBJ2-1; 14 bases map to TRBD2. V trimming: 7 bases; J trimming: 4 bases; junction bases outside the gene matches: 3. Germline loops: CDR1 MNHEY, CDR2 SVGAGI. This CDR3 comprises 15 residues.

The chain's CDR3 is CASSPGTSDYEQYF. The CDR3 region has the DNA TGCGCCAGCAGCCCCGGGACTAGCGACTACGAGCAGTACTTC. The chain couples TRBV4-3 to TRBJ2-7; 10 nucleotides line up with TRBD2. Germline V lookup: CDR1 LGHNA, CDR2 YSLEER. The CDR3 is 14 residues long. J gave up 3 bases and V 4 bases, and 3 bases lay outside the gene matches.

The V gene is TRBV12-3 or TRBV12-4, the J gene TRBJ2-7; 14 nucleotides agree with TRBD2. Trimming at V came to 6 bases and at J to 3 bases, leaving 1 base not matched to a gene. This CDR3 is built from 14 residues. The CDR3 DNA reads TGTGCCAGCAGAGGGACTAGCGGGGGCTACGAGCAGTACTTC. Protein: CASRGTSGGYEQYF.

This chain connects TRBV27 to TRBJ2-1, with 10 bases matching TRBD2. CDR1 and CDR2 (germline): MNHEY, SMNVEV (reference sequence). The junction had 8 bases not matched to a gene; V was cut back by 6 bases and J by 6 bases. CDR3 size: 15 residues. The DNA for the CDR3 is TGTGCCAGCAGCCCCCCTAGCGGGAGACTCAATGAGCAGTTCTTC. This translates into CASSPPSGRLNEQFF.

The J gene is TRBJ2-7, the V gene TRBV7-9; 7 bases agree with TRBD1. V gave up 5 bases and J gave up 3 bases; unmatched junction bases: 4. From germline, CDR1 is SEHNR and CDR2 FQNEAQ (reference sequence). The CDR3 extends over 13 amino acids. This CDR3 is CASSRDRDYEQYF. The CDR3 DNA reads TGTGCCAGCAGCCGGGACAGAGACTACGAGCAGTACTTC.

This chain joins TRBV2 and TRBJ2-7; 7 bases fit TRBD2. CDR3 length: 16 amino acids. The trim removed 0 bases at V and 5 bases at J, leaving 10 bases unmatched. CDR1 is SNHLY, CDR2 FYNNEI, per germline. Written as DNA, the CDR3 is TGTGCCAGCAGTGAAGCTCTGGCGGGAGCCACCCACGAGCAGTACTTC. Translating it yields CASSEALAGATHEQYF.

This clonotype is a singleton in its sample. The chain couples TRBV29-1 to TRBJ2-7, with 14 bases lining up with TRBD2. Germline V gene sequence: CDR1 SQVTM, CDR2 ANQGSEA. V shed 4 bases and J 9 bases; nucleotides not matched to a gene: 11. The CDR3 totals 15 residues. The chain's CDR3 is CSVAAAGTSGSVQYF. The CDR3 coding sequence is TGCAGCGTTGCCGCAGCCGGGACTAGCGGGAGTGTGCAGTACTTC.

The chain uses TRBV3-1 and TRBJ2-7; D is ambiguous. CDR3 length: 14 amino acids. Trimming pared 4 bases from V and 3 bases from J, leaving 13 bases between. CDR1 is LGHDT, CDR2 YNNKEL, per germline (reference sequence). In DNA, the CDR3 is TGTGCCAGCAGCCCGGGTGTGGGCAGCTACGAGCAGTACTTC. It yields the protein CASSPGVGSYEQYF.

CDR3 region: CASSVSGGHNEQFF. In DNA, the CDR3 is TGTGCCAGCAGCGTTAGCGGGGGCCACAATGAGCAGTTCTTC. The rearrangement links TRBV9 to TRBJ2-1; 9 bases fit TRBD2. Trimming cost V 2 bases and J 5 bases; bases outside gene matches: 2. This CDR3 is built from 14 residues. Germline V gene sequence: CDR1 SGDLS, CDR2 YYNGEE.